This T cell receptor (beta chain) was observed in a study of OX40 agonist ivuxolimab in advanced cancers. The overall study: Patients were given ivuxolimab, an antibody that agonizes OX40 (CD134). It was permissible to have had prior anti-PD-1, anti-PD-L1 or anti-CTLA-4 therapy, and less than 45% had some. Study observations and caveats: Averaged across samples, CD8+ T cells carried more expanded clones than CD4+ did.

Autoimmune disease history or systemic immunosuppression barred patients. Repertoires were generated with immunoSEQ multiplex PCR, while TCRdb's copy carries only in-frame clones and drops some. The profile covers some 46,000 clones, with roughly 87% appearing a single time and about 14% taken by the ten largest. Points on this clone: Its target is unknown.

With 4 bases removed from V and 6 bases from J, the gap between germline ends came to 9 bases. The CDR3 runs 12 residues. CDR1 and CDR2 (germline): SGDLS, YYNGEE. Sequenced here: CD4+ or CD8+ T cells sorted from blood, sampled in a trial of the OX40 agonist ivuxolimab. The source is an adult with an advanced solid tumor such as melanoma, head and neck, liver or kidney cancer. The chain recombines TRBV9 with TRBJ2-3; D is ambiguous. CDR3 nucleotide sequence: TGTGCCAGCAGCTCTGGGTCCGATACGCAGTATTTT. This translates into CASSSGSDTQYF.